The clone carrying this T cell receptor (beta chain) has at least ten counts. Its antigen is unknown. The source of the sample is a study of blood T cells in healthy people across ages. Germline V CDR1 and CDR2: MNHEY, SVGAGI. V was clipped by 2 bases and J by 0 bases, with 8 bases between them. This CDR3 has 14 residues. For the second PCR, which ran for 7 to 11 cycles, a sample-barcoded 5' primer and a J-beta primer mix were used. TCRdb re-analysed the 5' RACE reads in MiXCR, keeping a single row per CDR3 protein. The sample records hundreds of thousands of distinct CDR3 sequences, roughly 41% being singletons. Study-wide results and limits: Diversity figures derived from one million T cells were judged to underestimate the true value.

The receptor comes from a woman aged 55-69 years in good health. The chain joins TRBV6-5 to TRBJ2-7; no clear D. The source material was blood. This chain's CDR3 is CASSYAGSSYEQYF. CDR3 coding DNA: TGTGCCAGCAGTTACGCTGGAAGCTCCTACGAGCAGTACTTC.